This passage covers 24 T cell receptor beta chains from one sample sequenced in a study of T-cell reconstitution after alpha-beta-depleted transplantation in children. Preparation of the TCRbeta library was carried out with unique molecular identifiers. TCRdb fed the PCR reads into MiXCR, producing one record per CDR3 protein. The sample lists hundreds of thousands of distinct CDR3 sequences; around 13% were seen once. The source was PBMCs, mostly from graft donor cells, collected 360 days after TCRalphabeta/CD19-depleted stem cell transplant. Receptors originate from a male patient aged 10-17 years who had a stem cell transplant for acute myeloid leukemia, so the T cells may come from the graft donor.

This chain links TRBV21-1 with TRBJ1-2; TRBD1 reflects the table's D call only, with no check against the DNA. TRBV21-1 is a listed pseudogene. The CDR3 runs to 12 residues. As DNA, the CDR3 is TGTGCCAGACCGGGACAGGGGCCCGGGGACACCTTC. This gives the protein CARPGQGPGDTF.

This clonotype was detected ten times or more. The chain has TRBV28 and TRBJ2-1; 7 positions match TRBD2. Germline values: CDR1 MDHEN, CDR2 SYDVKM. The length of the CDR3 is 15 residues. The J segment lost 4 bases and the V segment lost 2 bases, leaving 5 bases of the junction unmatched. The CDR3 DNA is TGTGCCAGCAGTTTAAATCCAGCGGGGTACAATGAGCAGTTCTTC. Its translation is CASSLNPAGYNEQFF.

The genes are TRBV5-6 and TRBJ1-6, with 7 positions matching TRBD1. The germline V gene encodes CDR1 SGHDT and CDR2 YYEEEE. The ends lost 5 bases at V and 0 bases at J; junction bases unmatched: 5. The CDR3 length is 16 residues. CDR3 DNA sequence: TGTGCCAGCAGAGGGGGCCCGGGCTCCTATAATTCACCCCTCCACTTT. Encoded protein: CASRGGPGSYNSPLHF.

The sample holds one count of this clonotype. This sequence joins TRBV27 and TRBJ2-7; TRBD1 matches at 12 bases. J lost 5 bases, V lost 4 bases, and 6 bases had no gene match. This CDR3 has 15 residues. Germline V lookup: CDR1 MNHEY, CDR2 SMNVEV (reference sequence). The CDR3 spells CASSYTGTGGNEQYF. DNA for the CDR3: TGTGCCAGCAGTTATACCGGGACAGGGGGCAACGAGCAGTACTTC.

This clonotype was observed a few times. CDR3 in DNA: TGCAGTGCTAGCAACCCAGATACGCAGTATTTT. Protein: CSASNPDTQYF. The rearrangement links TRBV20-1 to TRBJ2-3; unclear D gene. The CDR3 totals 11 residues. Trimming pared 3 bases from V and 4 bases from J, leaving 5 bases between. CDR1 DFQATT and CDR2 SNEGSKA come from the germline V gene (reference sequence).

This clonotype has more than one count but fewer than ten. This rearrangement joins TRBV4-3 to TRBJ1-5; D is ambiguous. Germline V lookup: CDR1 LGHNA, CDR2 YSLEER. Trimming took 2 bases from V and 0 from J, leaving 8 bases between them. This CDR3 has 15 residues. CDR3 nucleotides: TGCGCCAGCAGCCAAAGCCGGGCTAGCAATCAGCCCCAGCATTTT. Its protein product is CASSQSRASNQPQHF.

This clonotype was observed a handful of times. The genes are TRBV6-5 and TRBJ2-2; D is undetermined. V lost 2 bases and J 6 bases, leaving 7 bases between the germline ends. There are 13 residues in the CDR3. Germline loops: CDR1 MNHEY, CDR2 SVGAGI. The DNA of the CDR3 is TGTGCCAGCAGTTACGGCGAGGCCGGGGAGCTGTTTTTT. Amino acid sequence: CASSYGEAGELFF.

This chain uses TRBV4-3 with TRBJ2-2; 7 bases align to TRBD2. CDR3 length: 17 amino acids. With V trimmed by 4 bases and J by 0 bases, 8 bases remained unmatched. Germline CDR1 and CDR2: LGHNA and YSLEER. CDR3 in DNA: TGCGCCAGCAGCCCCCGTTTACTAGCGCCGAACACCGGGGAGCTGTTTTTT. Translation gives CASSPRLLAPNTGELFF.

This clonotype turned up a few times. The CDR3, as DNA: TGCGCCAGCAGCTTGCTGGGTAGGGATGAGCAGTTCTTC. Residues: CASSLLGRDEQFF. The chain is built from TRBV5-1 and TRBJ2-1; unclear D gene. Looked up from germline, CDR1 is SGHRS and CDR2 is YFSETQ. Between the trimmed V and J ends, which lost 1 base and 8 bases, there was a span of 10 bases. The CDR3 length is 13 residues.

This clonotype was observed a few times. V gene TRBV5-6 combines with J gene TRBJ2-3; the D gene is possibly TRBD1 (6 bases). This CDR3 has 17 residues. V lost 0 bases and J lost 2, with 16 bases in between. From germline, CDR1 is SGHDT and CDR2 YYEEEE. The DNA of the CDR3 is TGTGCCAGCAGCTTGGTTGGGGGCCCGGGGTCCACAGATACGCAGTATTTT. Its protein is CASSLVGGPGSTDTQYF.

This clonotype was seen only a few times. V is TRBV6-5 and J is TRBJ1-5, with a possible D match to TRBD1 (6 bases). V was trimmed by 5 bases and J by 2 bases, leaving 10 bases between them. CDR3 size: 14 residues. Germline V gene sequence: CDR1 MNHEY, CDR2 SVGAGI. The CDR3 bases are TGTGCCAGCAGTACACAGGGTCGCAATCAGCCCCAGCATTTT. Protein product: CASSTQGRNQPQHF.

J is TRBJ2-3 and V is TRBV29-1; 9 bases align to TRBD2. V lost 3 bases, J lost 2 bases, and 6 bases stayed unmatched. The CDR3 length is 15 residues. The germline gives CDR1 SQVTM, CDR2 ANQGSEA. CDR3 nucleotides: TGCAGCGTTGAGGGGCCTAGCGGGAACACAGATACGCAGTATTTT. The encoded protein is CSVEGPSGNTDTQYF.

This clonotype was found a few times. The rearrangement uses TRBV7-2 and TRBJ2-7; D is unresolved. This CDR3 is built from 11 residues. CDR1 is SGHTA, CDR2 FQGNSA, per germline. The V end lost 5 bases, the J end lost 7 bases, and 9 bases lay between the germline ends. The CDR3, as DNA: TGTGCCAGCAGCCAAGGCTTTGAGCAGTACTTC. It translates to CASSQGFEQYF. Full variable domain (outside the CDR3, taken from reference TRBV7-2 and TRBJ2-7): GAGVSQSPSNKVTEKGKDVELRCDPISGHTALYWYRQSLGQGLEFLIYFQGNSAPDKSGLPSDRFSAERTGGSVSTLTIQRTQQEDSAVYLCASSQGFEQYFGPGTRLTVT.

This clonotype occurred many times. Compared with germline, one end of the junction differs, possibly owing to a read error. The chain is built from TRBV7-6 and TRBJ2-1; TRBD2 aligns across 14 bases. This CDR3 has 16 residues. The germline CDR1 and CDR2 sequences are SGHVS and FNYEAQ. The CDR3 sequence is CASSLPTGTSGSHPVF. Written as DNA, the CDR3 is TGTGCCAGCAGCTTACCAACCGGGACTAGCGGGAGTCACCCGGTCTTC.

The chain's CDR3 is CASRGTSGYGELFF. The CDR3 DNA reads TGTGCCAGCAGAGGGACTAGCGGGTACGGGGAGCTGTTTTTT. The chain recombines TRBV12-3 or TRBV12-4 with TRBJ2-2; 12 bases match TRBD2. The CDR3 is 14 residues long. V shed 6 bases, J shed 7 bases, and the junction held 3 bases outside the gene matches.

This clonotype has a handful of counts. The chain links TRBV20-1 to TRBJ2-7; D unresolved. The CDR3 spans 14 residues. The germline V gene encodes CDR1 DFQATT and CDR2 SNEGSKA (reference sequence). V gave up 1 base and J gave up 0 bases, with 10 bases separating them. CDR3 DNA: TGCAGTGCTAGAGCCTACTTAAGCTCCTACGAGCAGTACTTC. The encoded protein is CSARAYLSSYEQYF.

This clonotype was seen at least ten times. This chain links TRBV9 with TRBJ2-1; no definite D call. The CDR3 sequence is 18 residues long. V was shortened by 1 base and J by 0 bases, with 17 bases between the two germline ends. Germline V lookup: CDR1 SGDLS, CDR2 YYNGEE. CDR3 sequence: CASSVSLRTASSYNEQFF. The CDR3 DNA reads TGTGCCAGCAGCGTATCGCTCCGGACGGCGTCCTCCTACAATGAGCAGTTCTTC.

This clonotype turned up a few times. The gene calls are TRBV10-3 and TRBJ2-5; 7 bases align to TRBD1. V trimming: 0 bases; J trimming: 5 bases; junction bases outside the gene matches: 6. The CDR3 runs 15 residues. Germline V gene data show CDR1 as ENHRY and CDR2 as SYGVKD. DNA for the CDR3: TGTGCCATCAGTGAGTCGTCGACAGGGTGGGAGACCCAGTACTTC. It encodes CAISESSTGWETQYF.

The V call is TRBV4-1, the J call TRBJ2-1, with a tentative D call TRBD1 (6 bases). This CDR3 region has 11 residues. The germline V gene has CDR1 MGHRA and CDR2 YSYEKL. V lost 5 bases to trimming and J lost 9 bases, with 8 bases between them. The CDR3 is CASSKQGEQFF. The CDR3 DNA is TGCGCCAGCAGCAAACAGGGTGAGCAGTTCTTC.

This clonotype has just a few counts. The CDR3 DNA reads as TGTGCCAGCAAGGCGCAGGGTCTCTCCTACAATGAGCAGTTCTTC. Protein product: CASKAQGLSYNEQFF. V usage is TRBV6-1 and J usage is TRBJ2-1; tentative D call: TRBD1 (5 bases). V gave up 7 bases and J gave up 0 bases, with 13 bases separating them. This CDR3 is 15 amino acids long. Germline V gene data show CDR1 as MNHNS and CDR2 as SASEGT.

The chain recombines TRBV12-3 or TRBV12-4 with TRBJ1-6; 10 bases agree with TRBD1. The CDR3 contains 15 residues. Unmatched junction bases numbered 6, after V lost 6 bases and J lost 7 bases. The CDR3 DNA reads as TGTGCCAGCAGGCGGACAGGGGGGAGAAATTCACCCCTCCACTTT. Amino acid sequence: CASRRTGGRNSPLHF.

The chain is built from TRBV6-6 and TRBJ2-3; possibly TRBD1 for D (6 bases). CDR3 size: 13 residues. The V end was cut by 11 bases, the J end by 4 bases, with 16 bases between. Per germline, CDR1 MNHNY and CDR2 SVGAGI (reference sequence). The CDR3 loop is CAHRDLGPDTQYF. As DNA, the CDR3 is TGTGCCCACAGGGATCTAGGGCCAGATACGCAGTATTTT.

The chain recombines TRBV4-3 with TRBJ2-3; either TRBD1 or TRBD2 may fit D (5 bases each). Looked up from germline, CDR1 is LGHNA and CDR2 is YSLEER. CDR3 length: 13 residues. V gave up 1 base and J gave up 6 bases, with 8 bases separating them. The CDR3 bases are TGCGCCAGCAGCCAAGGGGGGAAGGATACGCAGTATTTT. Amino acid sequence: CASSQGGKDTQYF.

The chain has TRBV7-3 and TRBJ2-2; TRBD2 aligns across 10 bases. Germline loops: CDR1 SGHTA, CDR2 FQGTGA. V was pared by 4 bases and J by 5 bases, with 4 bases of the junction left unmatched. The CDR3 totals 15 residues. The CDR3 here is CASSSSGSSTGELFF. CDR3 DNA sequence: TGTGCCAGCAGCTCTAGCGGGAGCTCGACCGGGGAGCTGTTTTTT.